In its sample, the clone carrying this T cell receptor (beta chain) was seen a few times. Extraction and reverse transcription of RNA yielded cDNA as the sequencing template. Measured with immunoSEQ multiplex PCR; TCRdb has only the in-frame clones, and not every one. This sample has about 180,000 clones, with 53% found just once. The length of the CDR3 is 14 residues. CDR1 is LGHNA, CDR2 YSLEER, per germline. V was shortened by 4 bases and J by 4 bases, with 8 bases between the two germline ends. The treatment here: oral pan-JAK inhibitor, 5-10 mg twice daily. The entry originates in a study of CD8+ T cells in alopecia areata.

Sequenced here: CD8+ T cells sorted from blood, sampled at week 24, from a patient treated with tofacitinib. The clonotype comes from a human donor with alopecia areata. J is TRBJ2-6 and V is TRBV4-3; tentative D call: TRBD2 (5 bases). Written as DNA, the CDR3 is TGCGCCAGCAGCCCGGGGTCCGGGGCCAACGTCCTGACTTTC. This translates into CASSPGSGANVLTF.